The following is a TCR beta chain sequence with its context. Its antigen remains unidentified. Qualities for individual bases were not recorded, and no much larger clone is one base off. The data belong to a study of T-cell reconstitution after alpha-beta-depleted transplantation in children (dated by TCRdb to about 2016). With regard to the full study: Using TCR repertoire profiling, the study followed T-cell immune reconstitution in a quantitative way in children after TCRalphabeta/CD19-depleted allogeneic hematopoietic cell transplantation. The full study reports these points: In some patients, the high TCRbeta diversity seen at day 60 was put down to recipient T cells and intrathymic progenitors that had survived conditioning. The apparently early recovery of alphabetaT-cell counts about two months after transplant reportedly depended on only several hundred rapidly expanded clones that came from non-depleted graft cells. Hyperexpanded clone frequencies declined over subsequent months; after one year, T-cell counts and TCRbeta diversity were mostly attributed to newly produced T cells.

The receptor library was made with PCR. The sequencer listed for this sample is Illumina HiSeq 2500. TCR library preparation used molecular barcoding, with unique molecular identifiers applied to normalize quantification of the TCRbeta repertoire. TCRdb reran the public reads through fastp at Q25 and MiXCR, keeping productive beta chains. Records with the same CDR3 protein are collapsed into one entry carrying the most frequent genes and DNA. In all, the sample holds 750,000 to 950,000 distinct CDR3 sequences, and approximately 15% of those were seen once. The leading ten clones occupy approximately 5% of the sample. The meaning of the sample's treatment or condition label: allogeneic hematopoietic cell transplantation with graft depleted of TCRalphabeta T cells and CD19 B cells. The children who served as transplant recipients had been given grafts of TCRalphabeta/CD19-depleted allogeneic hematopoietic cells.

Sequenced here: PBMCs, mostly from graft donor cells, sampled 360 days after TCRalphabeta/CD19-depleted stem cell transplant. This clonotype was sampled from a male patient younger than 18 who had a stem cell transplant for acute lymphoblastic leukemia, so the T cells may come from the graft donor.

The CDR3 region reads CASSLPRTASTDTQYF. In nucleotide form, the sequence is TGCGCCAGCAGCTTGCCCCGGACAGCTAGCACAGATACGCAGTATTTT. This chain is built from TRBV5-1 and TRBJ2-3; the best D guess is TRBD1, with 6 bases matching. The germline V gene yields SGHRS for CDR1 and YFSETQ for CDR2. Measured from the cysteine to the phenylalanine, the CDR3 is 16 residues long. This entry keeps only the CDR3 DNA: 48 bases, framed from base 1. V loses 1 base of germline sequence and J loses 0 bases, and the interval between the two ends is 12 bases.